The 16 T cell receptor beta chains below were found in one sample sequenced in a study of cytomegalovirus exposure and HLA in healthy donors. Vbeta (60) and Jbeta (13) primers were used in the PCR. Clones were sequenced by immunoSEQ multiplex PCR, and TCRdb holds only the in-frame ones, with some missing. This table holds 90,000 to 140,000 clones, around 15% found once. Source material: PBMCs. All receptors come from a female donor in good health and CMV-seronegative.

This clone has a handful of counts. V gene TRBV29-1 combines with J gene TRBJ1-1; 8 bases are shared with TRBD1. CDR1 is SQVTM, CDR2 ANQGSEA, per germline. Losses at the gene ends were 2 bases for V and 1 base for J; bases not matched to a gene: 24. The CDR3 length is 21 residues. This CDR3 reads CSVERSWERETGALGNTEAFF. The CDR3 nucleotides read TGCAGCGTTGAAAGATCCTGGGAGAGGGAGACAGGGGCTCTTGGGAACACTGAAGCTTTCTTT.

This clone was observed a few times. This chain links TRBV27 with TRBJ2-7, with TRBD1 matching over 9 bases. The length of the CDR3 is 16 residues. CDR1 and CDR2 (germline): MNHEY, SMNVEV (reference sequence). With 2 bases clipped from V and 4 bases from J, the junction kept 9 bases outside the gene matches. The CDR3 DNA sequence: TGTGCCAGCAGTTTAAGGTTCGGGACAGGGTTTTACGAGCAGTACTTC. It codes for CASSLRFGTGFYEQYF.

The table lists this clone with a few counts. The genes are TRBV28 and TRBJ1-1; 9 bases align to TRBD1. CDR1 is MDHEN and CDR2 is SYDVKM in the germline V gene. The CDR3 contains 15 residues. V was clipped by 6 bases and J by 2 bases; unmatched bases: 7. Here the CDR3 DNA reads TGTGCCAGCAGATCCCTGACAGGGGGTAACACTGAAGCTTTCTTT. It translates to CASRSLTGGNTEAFF.

V is TRBV6-5 and J is TRBJ2-7; 15 bases agree with TRBD2. The ends lost 4 bases at V and 7 bases at J; junction bases unmatched: 8. CDR1 and CDR2 (germline): MNHEY, SVGAGI. The CDR3 extends over 16 amino acids. The CDR3 sequence is CASSSGLAGGLGEQYF. The CDR3 DNA is TGTGCCAGCAGTTCCGGACTAGCGGGGGGGCTCGGGGAGCAGTACTTC.

This clone was picked up a small number of times. The gene calls are TRBV5-4 and TRBJ1-2, with D unclear. The CDR3 has 14 residues. CDR1 is SGHNT and CDR2 is YYREEE in the germline V gene (reference sequence). V was trimmed by 4 bases and J by 2 bases, leaving 12 bases between them. CDR3 DNA: TGTGCCAGCAGCCTCACCCCGGAGAACTATGGCTACACCTTC. Protein product: CASSLTPENYGYTF.

The chain employs TRBV27 and TRBJ2-1, with 7 positions matching TRBD2. CDR1 is MNHEY, CDR2 SMNVEV, per germline (reference sequence). CDR3 length equals 17 residues. After removal of 7 bases from V and 6 bases from J, the junction contained 18 bases not matched to a gene. CDR3: CASNGDEAGVVGNEQFF. The CDR3 DNA sequence: TGTGCCAGCAATGGGGATGAGGCGGGAGTGGTGGGCAATGAGCAGTTCTTC.

V is TRBV10-2 and J is TRBJ2-5; D gene uncertain. Germline loops: CDR1 WSHSY, CDR2 SAAADI. This CDR3 has 13 residues. V dropped 3 bases and J dropped 1 base, with 6 bases sitting between them. This chain's CDR3 is CASSDVVQETQYF. The DNA of the CDR3 is TGCGCCAGCAGTGATGTAGTCCAAGAGACCCAGTACTTC.

This clone was counted a few times. Written as DNA, the CDR3 is TGTGCCAGCAGCCTTGGACTAGTTATCGTAAATGAGCAGTTCTTC. This codes for CASSLGLVIVNEQFF. The chain recombines TRBV4-2 with TRBJ2-1; TRBD2 agrees at 7 bases. CDR3 length equals 15 residues. Germline-derived CDR1 and CDR2 are LGHNA and YNFKEQ. V lost 4 bases and J lost 7; bases outside the gene matches: 10.

This clone was seen only a few times. The chain joins TRBV7-2 to TRBJ1-1, with D possibly TRBD1 on 6 matching bases. This CDR3 has 13 amino acids. V lost 3 bases, J lost 8 bases, and 13 bases lay in between. The germline gives CDR1 SGHTA, CDR2 FQGNSA. The CDR3 reads CASSFDRTGEAFF. The CDR3 nucleotides are TGTGCCAGCAGCTTTGACAGGACCGGCGAAGCTTTCTTT.

V usage is TRBV4-3 and J usage is TRBJ2-1, with 15 bases fitting TRBD2. Germline CDR1 reads LGHNA; CDR2 reads YSLEER. This CDR3 has 20 residues. V lost 0 bases and J lost 8; bases outside the gene matches: 14. The CDR3 loop reads CASSQDQGLAGGGPGYEQFF. The CDR3, as DNA: TGCGCCAGCAGCCAAGATCAAGGACTAGCGGGAGGGGGGCCAGGTTATGAGCAGTTCTTC.

The gene calls are TRBV27 and TRBJ2-7; D is undetermined. The germline gives CDR1 MNHEY, CDR2 SMNVEV (reference sequence). The ends were cut back, 5 bases at V and 6 bases at J, with 14 bases in the middle. There are 13 residues in the CDR3. The CDR3 region has the DNA TGTGCCAGCAGTACCTCCCTAGGAGTCGAGCAGTACTTC. Translated, it gives CASSTSLGVEQYF.

The gene calls are TRBV9 and TRBJ2-6, with 7 bases matching TRBD1. V was pared by 0 bases and J by 2 bases, with 8 bases of the junction left unmatched. CDR3 length: 18 amino acids. Germline CDR1 is SGDLS and CDR2 is YYNGEE. The CDR3 nucleotides read TGTGCCAGCAGCGTAGCACCCGATGACAGGGCTGGGGCCAACGTCCTGACTTTC. This sequence encodes CASSVAPDDRAGANVLTF.

This clone was observed a handful of times. V usage is TRBV29-1 and J usage is TRBJ2-7, with 10 nucleotides matching TRBD2. The germline CDR1 and CDR2 sequences are SQVTM and ANQGSEA. The CDR3 has 17 amino acids. J lost 0 bases, V lost 5 bases, and 13 bases had no gene match. The CDR3 DNA reads as TGCAGCGTTCCGGTGGCTAGCGGGAGCCTCAGCTCCTACGAGCAGTACTTC. Encoded protein: CSVPVASGSLSSYEQYF.

The V call is TRBV5-1, the J call TRBJ2-2; no definite D call. Trimming cost V 3 bases and J 0 bases, with 9 bases left between them. The CDR3 is made up of 15 amino acids. The V gene's germline CDR1 is SGHRS and CDR2 YFSETQ. CDR3 sequence: CASSSYTTNTGELFF. In DNA form, the CDR3 reads TGCGCCAGCAGCTCATACACTACGAACACCGGGGAGCTGTTTTTT.

This clone was picked up a small number of times. The CDR3 loop reads CASSEAATGRAKLFF. The CDR3 nucleotides read TGTGCCAGCAGTGAAGCTGCGACAGGTCGGGCAAAACTGTTTTTT. This chain links TRBV2 with TRBJ1-4; tentative D call: TRBD1 (6 bases). Trimming left V 0 bases short and J 10 bases short, with 15 bases between. Germline V gene data show CDR1 as SNHLY and CDR2 as FYNNEI. The CDR3 has 15 residues.

The rearrangement uses TRBV6-1 and TRBJ1-3; D possibly corresponds to TRBD1 (5 bases). This CDR3 region has 13 residues. Trimming pared 3 bases from V and 5 bases from J, leaving 8 bases between. The germline V gene has CDR1 MNHNS and CDR2 SASEGT. DNA of the CDR3: TGTGCCAGCAGTGACAGGGATCGAAACACCATATATTTT. It encodes CASSDRDRNTIYF.